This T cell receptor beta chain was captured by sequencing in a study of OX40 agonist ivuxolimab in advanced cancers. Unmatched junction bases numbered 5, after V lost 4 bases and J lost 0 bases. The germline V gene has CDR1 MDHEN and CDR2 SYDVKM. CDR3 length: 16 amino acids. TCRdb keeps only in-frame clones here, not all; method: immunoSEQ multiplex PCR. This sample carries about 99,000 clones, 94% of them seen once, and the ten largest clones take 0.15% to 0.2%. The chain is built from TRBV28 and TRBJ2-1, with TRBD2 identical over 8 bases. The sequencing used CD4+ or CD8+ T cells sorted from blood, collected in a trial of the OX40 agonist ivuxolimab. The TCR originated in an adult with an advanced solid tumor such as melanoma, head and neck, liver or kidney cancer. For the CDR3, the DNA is TGTGCCAGCAGTTCCTTTAGCGGGGACTCCTACAATGAGCAGTTCTTC. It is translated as CASSSFSGDSYNEQFF.